This entry features one T cell receptor beta chain sequence. Its binding antigen is unknown. Per-base qualities were not stored, and no clone one base away is much larger. Libraries were prepared through the immunoSEQ multiplex PCR assay. For the multiplex PCR, a mixture combining 60 forward primers for TCR Vbeta segments and 13 reverse primers for TCR Jbeta segments was used. The CDR3 region of rearranged TCR beta genes was amplified from genomic DNA by a multiplex PCR assay. Amplified TCR beta libraries were sequenced as 87-base-pair reads on the Illumina HiSeq System. In the source study's methods: Across the 700 or so repertoires, a later analysis counted 78 million or so unique TCR beta chains, approximately 12 million of which were shared by at least two donors. A nearest-neighbor algorithm error-corrected the raw reads and collapsed the reads into unique sequences, merging closely related sequences to remove PCR and sequencing errors. V, D and J gene segments were assigned by aligning CDR3 sequences to IMGT reference sequences. For a sequence to be retained, at least a six-nucleotide match to both a V gene segment and a J gene segment was required. A rearrangement was called productive if the CDR3 had no stop codons and remained in frame with V and J, and every other rearrangement was called non-productive. CDR3 was defined according to IMGT convention as the region running from the second conserved V-encoded cysteine to the conserved J-encoded phenylalanine. Sequences without an unambiguous match to a single V gene segment were excluded from the earlier analysis of 450 to 650 of the donors. In an earlier analysis of 587 of the donors, V segments were called functional above 56.7% productive rearrangements and were called segregating when the between-donor standard deviation exceeded 5%. A statistical classification framework was built to diagnose cytomegalovirus status from the catalog of TCR beta chain sequences. A later analysis assigned V and J genes by comparing TCR nucleotide sequences with IMGT/GENE-DB human TR gene sequences. Using the TCRdist pipeline, a later analysis assigned CDR3 sequences along with most-parsimonious VDJ recombination scenarios. In a later analysis, each TCR beta chain was defined by its CDR3 amino acid sequence together with its V-gene family, and reads without a unique V-gene family were excluded. As a way to deal with suspected cross-contamination and a sequencing artifact, a later analysis dropped 450 to 600 nucleotide sequences that were highly shared and had low generation probability. In a later analysis, a clonal expansion index for each public chain was calculated from normalized within-repertoire ranks of inferred template counts. Generation probabilities in a later analysis came from a VDJ recombination model fitted to out-of-frame rearrangements, and those results were checked against IGoR. A later analysis scored TCR-TCR, TCR-HLA and TCR-CMV co-occurrence with hypergeometric tests, applying a repertoire-size bias correction to TCR pairs. In a later analysis, false discovery rates were estimated by permuting HLA or CMV assignments 20 times. In a later analysis, co-occurring TCRs were grouped using DBSCAN, with TCRdist sequence similarity added in when clustering inside HLA-allele-positive subsets. Repertoires with fewer than 30,000 or more than 120,000 public chains, plus five repertoires with anomalous nucleotide sharing, were excluded from co-occurrence clustering. TCRdb stores this immuneACCESS table with in-frame sequences only. Part of the clones is absent; in the studies checked, under half of the shortfall reflects unresolved V genes, and no reason is known for the rest. V, J and clone size are those of that table, while D and trimming were read from the DNA. The sample has about 120,000 clones on record, roughly three quarters of them singletons. Approximately 3% of the sample is in the top ten clones.

This entry belongs to a study of cytomegalovirus exposure and HLA in healthy donors (dated by TCRdb to the late 2010s). With regard to the full study: An earlier analysis of approximately 550 of the donors reported approximately 270 Gb of sequence data and 100 million to 130 million unique TCR beta sequences from 150 million to 200 million T cells. An early release that covered about 600 HLA-typed donors contained approximately 320 gigabases of sequencing data and tens of millions of unique TCR sequences. Of the 398 genotyped donors, about 84% fell in the genetic ancestry cluster associated with self-reported Caucasian donors. The study was designed to test whether signatures of past pathogen exposure could be identified by cataloging public T cell receptors. The study used immunosequencing to profile the T cell repertoires of under 700 subjects and linked those repertoires to cytomegalovirus serostatus. Besides the first cohort of 500 to 700 subjects, a separate validation cohort made up of around 120 different subjects was used. The study combined high-throughput TCR immunosequencing, statistical association of individual TCRs with disease status, and machine learning to predict cytomegalovirus infection status. In a later analysis, previously published TCR beta repertoires from fewer than 750 donors were re-analyzed and high-resolution HLA genotyping was added so that TCR occurrence patterns could be studied. In the later analysis, no new phenotypic data were used to find candidate immune exposures; instead, reliance was placed on TCR beta sequences and their occurrence across donors. An earlier analysis of fewer than 700 of the donors applied high-throughput TCR beta sequencing to assess whether each TCR beta V gene segment acted as functional or pseudogenic. Donor age, sex, ethnicity and CMV serostatus were collected together with the repertoire data. A later genetic analysis used genome-wide SNP genotypes for about 65% of the roughly 670 donors, treating that subset as a discovery cohort. Every repertoire in the discovery cohort had been generated on one and the same sequencing platform. Both class I and class II loci were covered by HLA typing, at four-digit resolution. Typing coverage differed by locus: A, B, C, DRB1 and DQB1 were typed in about 629-640 donors, DQA1 in about 510, DPA1 in roughly 590, and DPB1 in just under 490. A handful of DR-DQ haplotypes were treated as single units for association and clustering because of strong linkage in the cohort. Among around 400 genotyped donors of the cohort, an average of about 240,000 unique TCR beta nucleotide sequences was sequenced per donor, of which roughly 17% were non-productive.

The CDR3 contains 14 residues, cysteine and phenylalanine counted. This entry keeps only the CDR3 DNA: 42 bases, framed from base 1. CDR1 is given as MNHEY and CDR2 as SMNVEV, both from the germline V gene (reference sequence). The germline ends are 15 bases apart after V is trimmed by 5 bases and J by 7 bases. The investigation overall reported the following: In an earlier analysis of approximately 600 of the donors, most TCR beta V segments were observed in productive rearrangements about 87% or about 30% of the time, broadly matching IMGT annotations. Most TCR sequences were seen in very few donors, while some public TCRs were found in many individuals. In vitro tests confirmed that a few of the cytomegalovirus-associated TCR beta chains recognize cytomegalovirus antigens. A further reported finding was that TCR beta sequences accurately predicted the HLA-A and HLA-B alleles for most subjects in the first cohort. Because the 87-base-pair reads could not distinguish some IMGT-functional V segments, including TRBV6-2 and TRBV6-3, those segments were excluded. CMV serostatus was the only immune exposure information available for the cohort. Compared with the roughly 670-donor mean, donors in an Asian-associated ancestry cluster had fewer N-insertions in productive TCRs, according to a later genetic analysis. The presence/absence analyses assumed that sequencing depth was roughly uniform across donors, and that assumption may not be true. A later analysis found that HLA-associated TCR beta chains were more clonally expanded and had lower generation probabilities than equally common non-associated chains. A later analysis found that TCR association rates varied across HLA loci, with DRB1 alleles showing the most associated TCRs and HLA-C alleles the fewest. Linkage disequilibrium might explain the correlated functional status among segregating V segments, but an unknown experimental factor could not be ruled out. According to the authors, the approach could potentially be generalized to other disease states and immunological phenotypes. Several of the top co-occurrence clusters appeared to be linked to parvovirus B19, influenza, CMV and Epstein-Barr virus, according to a later analysis. The study listed approximately 150 TCR beta chains as associated with cytomegalovirus. At a false discovery rate of 0.05, a later analysis linked 15,000 to 20,000 TCR beta sequences to specific HLA alleles. Most CMV-associated TCR beta chains appeared to be HLA-restricted in a later analysis, and the HLA associations seemed to be driven largely by CMV exposure. The earlier analysis of approximately 590 of the donors excluded fewer than 20 rarely observed V segments, including chromosome 9 orphons, because counts were too low. Because some donors lacked HLA typing at each locus, the association tests relied only on the typed subset. In a later genetic analysis, a missense DCLRE1C variant was associated with V-gene and J-gene trimming of TCR beta chains, and the association was replicated in an independent cohort. This cohort had only TCR beta chains sequenced, and the lack of alpha or paired-chain data limited which features could be detected. When HLA alleles, especially DR and DQ, strongly co-occurred, attributing TCR associations to individual alleles was difficult. In both the original and validation cohorts, the classifier was reported to diagnose cytomegalovirus status with high specificity and sensitivity. The sequencing pipeline was judged likely to have produced a cluster of highly shared sequence variants as a technical artifact.

In total, 500 to 700 healthy bone marrow donors made up the cohort. Cohort members were all nominally healthy when sampled, although unrecorded immune exposures were likely present. The donor tested CMV seropositive and was one of the 289 seropositive cohort members. A peripheral blood sample was collected from each donor, and TCR beta sequencing was performed on peripheral blood mononuclear cells. The Qiagen DNeasy Blood Extraction Kit was used to extract genomic DNA from the blood cell samples. The sequence derives from a woman between 18 and 29 years old in good health and CMV-seropositive. Sequencing input: PBMCs. The chain couples TRBV27 to TRBJ2-1; TRBD1 could be the D gene, as 5 bases match. The DNA reads TGTGCCAGCAGTACAGGAGTGGAGACGAATGAGCAGTTCTTC. Protein translation: CASSTGVETNEQFF.